These 18 T cell receptor beta chains share one sample of origin, sequenced in a study of metastatic and nonmetastatic thyroid tumors. The entire patient cohort was treatment-naive prior to thyroid surgery. TCRdb reprocessed the PCR reads via MiXCR. The sample shows tens of thousands of clones, 14% to 15% of them seen only once. The sequenced material came from blood. These receptors all come from a female donor with papillary thyroid cancer or a benign thyroid nodule (not recorded which). Some clones in this sample may be carry-over from other donors' samples.

This clone qualifies as medium-sized. This chain joins TRBV20-1 and TRBJ2-7, with 7 positions matching TRBD1. In germline, CDR1 is DFQATT, CDR2 SNEGSKA (reference sequence). Unmatched junction bases numbered 6, after V lost 5 bases and J lost 2 bases. There are 13 residues in the CDR3. In DNA, the CDR3 is TGCAGTGCTTTCCGGGACAGAGCCTACGAGCAGTACTTC. As protein: CSAFRDRAYEQYF.

This clone came up many times. The V gene is TRBV2, the J gene TRBJ2-7; 9 nucleotides align to TRBD1. In germline, CDR1 is SNHLY, CDR2 FYNNEI. After removal of 4 bases from V and 3 bases from J, the junction contained 4 bases not matched to a gene. This CDR3 is 14 amino acids long. CDR3 coding DNA: TGTGCCAGCAGTGGGGAGACAGGGGGCTACGAGCAGTACTTC. Translated, it gives CASSGETGGYEQYF.

This clone came up many times. The chain carries TRBV11-2 and TRBJ2-3; a possible D gene is TRBD2 (5 bases). Per the germline V gene, CDR1 is SGHAT and CDR2 is FQNNGV. V lost 1 base, J lost 2 bases, and 10 bases lay in between. This CDR3 is 15 amino acids long. The chain's CDR3 is CASSLGAGDTDTQYF. In DNA form, the CDR3 reads TGTGCCAGCAGCTTAGGGGCCGGGGACACAGATACGCAGTATTTT. The variable domain in full, completed from reference TRBV11-2 and TRBJ2-3, reads EAGVAQSPRYKIIEKRQSVAFWCNPISGHATLYWYQQILGQGPKLLIQFQNNGVVDDSQLPKDRFSAERLKGVDSTLKIQPAKLEDSAVYLCASSLGAGDTDTQYFGPGTRLTVL.

This clone was detected a few times. Written as DNA, the CDR3 is TGTGCCAGCAGTACCGGGACAGGGGGTATCTATGGCTACACCTTC. It yields the protein CASSTGTGGIYGYTF. This sequence joins TRBV6-4 and TRBJ1-2; 11 bases match TRBD1. Germline V gene lookup returns CDR1 MRHNA and CDR2 SNTAGT. The CDR3 is 15 residues long. V gave up 5 bases and J gave up 4 bases; unmatched junction bases: 6.

This clone was seen more than once but under ten times. This sequence joins TRBV7-2 and TRBJ2-5; D is possibly TRBD1 (5 bases). Trimming cost V 1 base and J 7 bases, with 7 bases left between them. CDR3 length equals 12 residues. The germline V gene has CDR1 SGHTA and CDR2 FQGNSA. The CDR3 region has the DNA TGTACCAGCAGCTTAGTAGGGGCGACCCAGTACTTC. Its translation: CTSSLVGATQYF. Full variable domain (missing parts from reference TRBV7-2 and TRBJ2-5): GAGVSQSPSNKVTEKGKDVELRCDPISGHTALYWYRQSLGQGLEFLIYFQGNSAPDKSGLPSDRFSAERTGGSVSTLTIQRTQQEDSAVYLCTSSLVGATQYFGPGTRLLVL.

This clone has a handful of counts. This rearrangement joins TRBV29-1 to TRBJ1-1, with a possible D match to TRBD1 (6 bases). The CDR3 is made up of 10 amino acids. Germline V lookup: CDR1 SQVTM, CDR2 ANQGSEA. The CDR3 nucleotides are TGCATCGGCTTGGACAGTGAAGCTTTCTTT. Translating gives CIGLDSEAFF.

This clone was seen at least ten times. The chain is built from TRBV7-2 and TRBJ2-1; no clear D gene. V lost 5 bases and J 8 bases, leaving 7 bases between the germline ends. The germline gives CDR1 SGHTA, CDR2 FQGNSA. This CDR3 is built from 11 residues. Here the CDR3 reads CASSTRDEQFF. In DNA form, the CDR3 reads TGTGCCAGCAGCACTCGAGATGAGCAGTTCTTC.

This clone was picked up many times. The chain has TRBV25-1 and TRBJ2-2; no clear D. V gave up 5 bases and J gave up 0 bases, with 13 bases separating them. Germline V gene data show CDR1 as MGHDK and CDR2 as SYGVNS. The length of the CDR3 is 16 residues. CDR3 protein: CASSWGSLSNTGELFF. Here the CDR3 DNA reads TGTGCCAGCAGTTGGGGTTCGTTGTCGAACACCGGGGAGCTGTTTTTT. Combining the CDR3 with reference TRBV25-1 and TRBJ2-2 gives the whole variable domain EADIYQTPRYLVIGTGKKITLECSQTMGHDKMYWYQQDPGMELHLIHYSYGVNSTEKGDLSSESTVSRIRTEHFPLTLESARPSHTSQYLCASSWGSLSNTGELFFGEGSRLTVL.

At least ten counts were recorded for this clone. CDR3 nucleotide sequence: TGTGCCAGCAGTTGGGGTTTAAACAGGGGGCGAATAATTGAGCAGTTCTTC. Translated: CASSWGLNRGRIIEQFF. This chain links TRBV11-1 with TRBJ2-1, with 9 bases aligning to TRBD1. V trimming: 6 bases; J trimming: 9 bases; junction bases outside the gene matches: 18. This CDR3 spans 17 amino acids. Germline V gene data show CDR1 as SGHAT and CDR2 as FQDESV (reference sequence).

The CDR3 DNA sequence: TGTGCCAGCAGAATCCATGCCGGGACTCATATCTATGGCTACACCTTC. Translated, it gives CASRIHAGTHIYGYTF. The V and J genes are TRBV28 and TRBJ1-2, with a tentative D call TRBD1 (5 bases). This CDR3 spans 16 amino acids. Germline lookup yields CDR1 MDHEN and CDR2 SYDVKM. V dropped 6 bases and J dropped 4 bases, with 21 bases sitting between them.

This clone was seen repeatedly, ten times or more. This rearrangement joins TRBV28 to TRBJ2-2, with 11 bases that match TRBD2. The CDR3 is 15 residues long. The V and J ends lost 6 bases and 3 bases, in that order; junction bases with no gene match: 3. Germline values: CDR1 MDHEN, CDR2 SYDVKM. CDR3 DNA sequence: TGTGCCAGCAGCCTGGGACTAGCGGACACCGGGGAGCTGTTTTTT. Protein sequence: CASSLGLADTGELFF.

The sample holds many counts of this clone. J is TRBJ2-3 and V is TRBV6-4; TRBD2 is a possible D gene (5 bases). CDR3 length: 13 residues. Trimming pared 6 bases from V and 4 bases from J, leaving 11 bases between. The V gene's germline CDR1 is MRHNA and CDR2 SNTAGT. This CDR3 reads CASSAGEADTQYF. CDR3 sequence (DNA): TGTGCCAGCAGCGCCGGGGAAGCAGATACGCAGTATTTT.

V and J are TRBV11-2 and TRBJ2-1; 7 nucleotides agree with TRBD2. The V and J ends lost 2 bases and 5 bases, in that order; junction bases with no gene match: 9. This CDR3 spans 16 amino acids. Germline CDR1 SGHAT, CDR2 FQNNGV. The CDR3 reads CASSLQGGRSHNEQFF. CDR3 nucleotide sequence: TGTGCCAGCAGCTTACAGGGCGGGAGATCCCACAATGAGCAGTTCTTC. Complete variable domain (other parts from reference TRBV11-2 and TRBJ2-1): EAGVAQSPRYKIIEKRQSVAFWCNPISGHATLYWYQQILGQGPKLLIQFQNNGVVDDSQLPKDRFSAERLKGVDSTLKIQPAKLEDSAVYLCASSLQGGRSHNEQFFGPGTRLTVL.

This clone was observed a few times. This chain links TRBV2 with TRBJ2-7, with 8 bases identical to TRBD1. With V trimmed by 7 bases and J by 3 bases, 11 bases remained unmatched. CDR1 and CDR2 from the germline V gene are SNHLY and FYNNEI. The CDR3 sequence is 15 residues long. This CDR3 reads CASNPGTGFNYEQYF. In DNA form, the CDR3 reads TGTGCCAGCAACCCAGGGACAGGATTTAACTACGAGCAGTACTTC.

This clone has at least ten counts. A much larger clone sits a single nucleotide away, making a read error possible. The CDR3: CASPPIQGQVGEQFF. For the CDR3, the DNA is TGTGCCAGCCCACCAATCCAGGGGCAGGTAGGTGAGCAGTTCTTC. This sequence joins TRBV18 and TRBJ2-1; the D gene is possibly TRBD1 (6 bases). The CDR3 consists of 15 residues. In germline, CDR1 is KGHSH, CDR2 LQKENI.

This clone is medium-sized. The gene calls are TRBV4-3 and TRBJ2-7, with TRBD2 matching over 8 bases. The CDR3 covers 15 residues. Germline CDR1 is LGHNA and CDR2 is YSLEER. The J segment lost 2 bases and the V segment lost 0 bases, leaving 3 bases of the junction unmatched. In nucleotides, the CDR3 is TGCGCCAGCAGCCAAGAGACTAGCGAAACCTACGAGCAGTACTTC. Protein: CASSQETSETYEQYF.

This clone was found many times. The chain is built from TRBV7-3 and TRBJ2-6, with a possible D match to TRBD2 (5 bases). Deletions cut 3 bases from V and 3 bases from J, with 15 bases between. This CDR3 has 17 residues. In germline, CDR1 is SGHTA, CDR2 FQGTGA. Here the CDR3 reads CASSFRGPVGGANVLTF. The CDR3 DNA reads as TGTGCCAGCAGCTTTCGAGGGCCGGTTGGTGGGGCCAACGTCCTGACTTTC.

This clone has a count of ten or more. V usage is TRBV11-2 and J usage is TRBJ2-7; TRBD1 agrees at 9 bases. The germline V gene has CDR1 SGHAT and CDR2 FQNNGV. With V trimmed by 5 bases and J by 5 bases, 10 bases remained unmatched. The CDR3 loop spans 15 amino acids. CDR3 bases: TGTGCCAGCAGCCCCTGGACAGGGGTTGCGAACGAGCAGTACTTC. Translating gives CASSPWTGVANEQYF.